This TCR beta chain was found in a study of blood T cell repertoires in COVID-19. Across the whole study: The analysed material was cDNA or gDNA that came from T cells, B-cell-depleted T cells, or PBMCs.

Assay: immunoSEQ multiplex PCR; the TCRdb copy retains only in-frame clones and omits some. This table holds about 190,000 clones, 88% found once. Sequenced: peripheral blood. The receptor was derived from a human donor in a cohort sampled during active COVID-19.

The DNA of the CDR3 is TGTGCCAGCAGCCCCGGACAGGGGGTCCCCTACGAGCAGTACTTC. It encodes CASSPGQGVPYEQYF. This chain joins TRBV7-9 and TRBJ2-7; 10 positions agree with TRBD1. The CDR3 sequence is 15 residues long. Germline trimming cut 5 bases from V and 2 bases from J; bases unmatched to any gene: 6. Germline CDR1 and CDR2: SEHNR and FQNEAQ (reference sequence). The full variable domain, with the rest looked up from reference TRBV7-9 and TRBJ2-7, is DTGVSQNPRHKITKRGQNVTFRCDPISEHNRLYWYRQTLGQGPEFLTYFQNEAQLEKSRLLSDRFSAERPKGSFSTLEIQRTEQGDSAMYLCASSPGQGVPYEQYFGPGTRLTVT.